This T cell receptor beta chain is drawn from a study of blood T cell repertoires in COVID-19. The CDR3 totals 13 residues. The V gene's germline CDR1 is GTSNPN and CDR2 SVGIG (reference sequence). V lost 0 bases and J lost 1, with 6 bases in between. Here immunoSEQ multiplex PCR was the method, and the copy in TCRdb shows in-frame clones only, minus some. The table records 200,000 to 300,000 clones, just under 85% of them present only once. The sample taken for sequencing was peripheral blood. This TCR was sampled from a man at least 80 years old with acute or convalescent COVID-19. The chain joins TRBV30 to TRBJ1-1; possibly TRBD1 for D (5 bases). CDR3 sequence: CAWSVQGNTEAFF. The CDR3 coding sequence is TGTGCCTGGAGTGTCCAGGGGAACACTGAAGCTTTCTTT.